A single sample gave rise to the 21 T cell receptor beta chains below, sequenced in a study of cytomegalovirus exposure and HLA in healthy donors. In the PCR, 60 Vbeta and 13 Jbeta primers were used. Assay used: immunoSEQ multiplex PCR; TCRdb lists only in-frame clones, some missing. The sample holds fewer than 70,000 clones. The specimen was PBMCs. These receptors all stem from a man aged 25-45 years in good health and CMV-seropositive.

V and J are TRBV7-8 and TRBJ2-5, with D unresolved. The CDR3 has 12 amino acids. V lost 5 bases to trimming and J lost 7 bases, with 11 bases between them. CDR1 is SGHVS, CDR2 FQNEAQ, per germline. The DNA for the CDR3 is TGTGCCAGCAGCCCAGTCTCAGGGACCCAGTACTTC. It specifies CASSPVSGTQYF.

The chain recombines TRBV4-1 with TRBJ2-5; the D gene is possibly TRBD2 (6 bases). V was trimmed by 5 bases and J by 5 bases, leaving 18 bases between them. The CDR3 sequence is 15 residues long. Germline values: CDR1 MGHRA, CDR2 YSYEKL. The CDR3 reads CASSATGGPTETQYF. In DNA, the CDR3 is TGCGCCAGCAGCGCAACCGGGGGACCGACGGAGACCCAGTACTTC.

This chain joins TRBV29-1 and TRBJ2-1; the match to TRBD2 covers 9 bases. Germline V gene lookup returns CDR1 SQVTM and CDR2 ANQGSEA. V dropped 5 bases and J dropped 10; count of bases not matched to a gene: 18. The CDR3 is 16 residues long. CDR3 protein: CSVKGLATSGLTEQFF. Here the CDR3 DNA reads TGCAGCGTTAAGGGACTTGCGACTAGCGGTTTGACGGAGCAGTTCTTC.

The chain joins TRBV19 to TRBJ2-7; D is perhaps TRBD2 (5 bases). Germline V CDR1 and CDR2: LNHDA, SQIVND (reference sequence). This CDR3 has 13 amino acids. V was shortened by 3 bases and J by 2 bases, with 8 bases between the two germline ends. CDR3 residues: CASSMRATYEQYF. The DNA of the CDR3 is TGTGCCAGTAGTATGCGGGCTACCTACGAGCAGTACTTC.

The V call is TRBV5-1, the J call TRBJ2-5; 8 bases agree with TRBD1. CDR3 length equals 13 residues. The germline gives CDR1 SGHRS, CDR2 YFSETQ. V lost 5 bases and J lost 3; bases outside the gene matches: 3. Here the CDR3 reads CASSYRGKETQYF. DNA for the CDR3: TGCGCCAGCAGTTACAGGGGGAAAGAGACCCAGTACTTC.

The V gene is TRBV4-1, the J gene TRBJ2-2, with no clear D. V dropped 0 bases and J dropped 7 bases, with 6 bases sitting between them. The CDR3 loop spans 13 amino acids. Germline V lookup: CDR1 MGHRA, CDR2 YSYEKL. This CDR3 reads CASSQDLVGELFF. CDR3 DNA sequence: TGCGCCAGCAGCCAAGATTTAGTCGGGGAGCTGTTTTTT.

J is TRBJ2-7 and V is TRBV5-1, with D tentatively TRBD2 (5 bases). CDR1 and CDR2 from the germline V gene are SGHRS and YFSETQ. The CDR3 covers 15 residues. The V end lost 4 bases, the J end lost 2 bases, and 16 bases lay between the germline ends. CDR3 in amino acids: CASSLSPGSTYEQYF. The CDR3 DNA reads TGCGCCAGCAGCCTTTCGCCGGGGTCTACCTACGAGCAGTACTTC. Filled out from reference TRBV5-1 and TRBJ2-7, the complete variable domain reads KAGVTQTPRYLIKTRGQQVTLSCSPISGHRSVSWYQQTPGQGLQFLFEYFSETQRNKGNFPGRFSGRQFSNSRSEMNVSTLELGDSALYLCASSLSPGSTYEQYFGPGTRLTVT.

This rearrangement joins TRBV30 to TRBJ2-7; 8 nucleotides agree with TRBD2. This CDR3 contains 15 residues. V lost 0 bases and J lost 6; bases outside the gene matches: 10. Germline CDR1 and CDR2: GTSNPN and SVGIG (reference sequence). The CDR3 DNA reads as TGTGCCTGGAGTGTACGGGGTCGGGGGGGCGGCGAGCAGTACTTC. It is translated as CAWSVRGRGGGEQYF. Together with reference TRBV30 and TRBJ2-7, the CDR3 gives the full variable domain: SQTIHQWPATLVQPVGSPLSLECTVEGTSNPNLYWYRQAAGRGLQLLFYSVGIGQISSEVPQNLSASRPQDRQFILSSKKLLLSDSGFYLCAWSVRGRGGGEQYFGPGTRLTVT.

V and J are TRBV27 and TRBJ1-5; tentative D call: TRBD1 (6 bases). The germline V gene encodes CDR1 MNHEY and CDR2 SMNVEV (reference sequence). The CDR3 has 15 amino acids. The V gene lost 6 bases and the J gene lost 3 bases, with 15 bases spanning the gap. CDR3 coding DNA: TGTGCCAGCAGCTCGATCAGGGGTGACAATCAGCCCCAGCATTTT. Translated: CASSSIRGDNQPQHF.

This CDR3 reads CASSMNVGTDSNQPQHF. CDR3 bases: TGTGCCAGTAGTATGAATGTTGGGACAGATAGCAATCAGCCCCAGCATTTT. V usage is TRBV19 and J usage is TRBJ1-5; 7 bases align to TRBD1. CDR1 and CDR2 (germline): LNHDA, SQIVND (reference sequence). With 3 bases clipped from V and 0 bases from J, the junction kept 8 bases outside the gene matches. The CDR3 has 17 residues.

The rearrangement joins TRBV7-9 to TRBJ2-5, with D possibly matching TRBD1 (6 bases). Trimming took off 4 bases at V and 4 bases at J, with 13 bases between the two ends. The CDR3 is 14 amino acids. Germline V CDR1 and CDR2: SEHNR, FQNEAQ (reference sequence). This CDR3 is CASSSNRDGETQYF. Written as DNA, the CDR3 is TGTGCCAGCAGCTCGAACAGGGACGGAGAGACCCAGTACTTC.

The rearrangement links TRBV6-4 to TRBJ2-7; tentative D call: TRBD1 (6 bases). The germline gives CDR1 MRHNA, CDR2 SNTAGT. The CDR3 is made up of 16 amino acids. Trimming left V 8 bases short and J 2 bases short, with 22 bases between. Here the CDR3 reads CASALPYRVPTYEQYF. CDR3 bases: TGTGCCAGCGCCCTTCCTTACAGGGTGCCTACCTACGAGCAGTACTTC.

The CDR3, as DNA: TGTGCCAGTAGTCAGACAGGGGCCTCCTACGAGCAGTACTTC. Translated, it gives CASSQTGASYEQYF. The chain couples TRBV19 to TRBJ2-7, with 8 bases aligning to TRBD1. Trimming removed 5 bases from V and 0 bases from J; junction bases left unmatched: 3. Germline CDR1 LNHDA, CDR2 SQIVND (reference sequence). The CDR3 consists of 14 residues.

Written as DNA, the CDR3 is TGTGCCAGCAGCCCAGGGACTAGCGGAACCTACGAGCAGTACTTC. This gives the protein CASSPGTSGTYEQYF. This chain uses TRBV7-2 with TRBJ2-7; 11 nucleotides align to TRBD2. Trimming cost V 5 bases and J 2 bases; bases outside gene matches: 5. This CDR3 spans 15 amino acids. Looked up from germline, CDR1 is SGHTA and CDR2 is FQGNSA.

This CDR3 is CASSLSSRSYNSPLHF. The DNA of the CDR3 is TGTGCCAGCAGCTTGTCCTCCCGCTCCTATAATTCACCCCTCCACTTT. This rearrangement joins TRBV7-9 to TRBJ1-6, with D hard to call. Germline V CDR1 and CDR2: SEHNR, FQNEAQ (reference sequence). The CDR3 has 16 residues. V lost 3 bases, J lost 0 bases, and 9 bases lay in between. The full variable domain, completed using reference TRBV7-9 and TRBJ1-6, is DTGVSQNPRHKITKRGQNVTFRCDPISEHNRLYWYRQTLGQGPEFLTYFQNEAQLEKSRLLSDRFSAERPKGSFSTLEIQRTEQGDSAMYLCASSLSSRSYNSPLHFGNGTRLTVT.

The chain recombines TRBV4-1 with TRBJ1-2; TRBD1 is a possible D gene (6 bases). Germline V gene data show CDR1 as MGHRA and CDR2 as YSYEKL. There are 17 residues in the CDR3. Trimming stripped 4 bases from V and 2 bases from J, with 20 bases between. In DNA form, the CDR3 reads TGCGCCAGCAGCCCCCAAACGGGACAAAACCAAAACTATGGCTACACCTTC. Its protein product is CASSPQTGQNQNYGYTF.

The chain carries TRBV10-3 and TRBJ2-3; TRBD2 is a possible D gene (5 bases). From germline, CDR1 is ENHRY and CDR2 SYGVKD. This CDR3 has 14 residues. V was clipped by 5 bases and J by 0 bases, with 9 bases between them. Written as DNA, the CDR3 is TGTGCCATCAGTTGGACTGGAAGCACAGATACGCAGTATTTT. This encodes CAISWTGSTDTQYF.

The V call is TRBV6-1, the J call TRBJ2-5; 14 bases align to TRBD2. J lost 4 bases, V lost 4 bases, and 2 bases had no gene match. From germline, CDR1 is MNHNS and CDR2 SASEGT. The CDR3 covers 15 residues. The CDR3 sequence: CASSGLAGGPETQYF. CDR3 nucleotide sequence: TGTGCCAGCAGTGGACTAGCGGGAGGGCCAGAGACCCAGTACTTC.

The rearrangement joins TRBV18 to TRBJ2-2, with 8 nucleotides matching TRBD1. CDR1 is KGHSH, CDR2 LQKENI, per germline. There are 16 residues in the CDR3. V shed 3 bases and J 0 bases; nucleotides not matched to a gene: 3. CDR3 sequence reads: CASSPRQGTNTGELFF. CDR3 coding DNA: TGTGCCAGCTCACCCCGACAGGGGACGAACACCGGGGAGCTGTTTTTT.

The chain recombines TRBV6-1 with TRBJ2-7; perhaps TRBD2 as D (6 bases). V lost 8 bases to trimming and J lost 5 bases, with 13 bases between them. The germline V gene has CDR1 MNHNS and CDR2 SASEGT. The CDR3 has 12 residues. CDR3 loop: CASVGWGDEQYF. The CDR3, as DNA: TGTGCCAGCGTGGGGTGGGGGGACGAGCAGTACTTC.

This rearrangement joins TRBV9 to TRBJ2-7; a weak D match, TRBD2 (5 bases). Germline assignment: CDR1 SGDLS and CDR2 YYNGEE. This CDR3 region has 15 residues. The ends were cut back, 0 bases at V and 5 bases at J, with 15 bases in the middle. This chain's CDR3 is CASSVAGRGNDEQYF. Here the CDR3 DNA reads TGTGCCAGCAGCGTAGCAGGTAGAGGGAATGACGAGCAGTACTTC.